These 8 T cell receptor beta chains originate from one sample sequenced in a study of shared clonotypes between healthy human individuals. Some clones are missing from TCRdb's copy, which holds only in-frame ones; the method was immunoSEQ multiplex PCR. The sample includes around 2,000,000 clones, more than 85% seen only once; the top ten take 1.5% to 2%. Positively selected for CCR7, the CD45RO-negative cells used as naive CD8 cells excluded terminally differentiated effector memory CD45RA+ cells. The material sequenced was naive CD8+ T cells from PBMCs. The receptors shown here come from a man aged 18 to 29 in good health. Some clones in this sample may be carry-over from other donors' samples.

The CDR3 DNA sequence: TGTGCCAGCAGCCAAGAGCACAGGGCCTCTAATGGCTACACCTTC. Translating it yields CASSQEHRASNGYTF. The chain is built from TRBV14 and TRBJ1-2, with D perhaps matching TRBD1 (6 bases). CDR3 length: 15 residues. Germline CDR1 reads SGHDN; CDR2 reads FVKESK. V was clipped by 0 bases and J by 6 bases, with 14 bases between them.

The genes are TRBV28 and TRBJ2-7; 7 bases are shared with TRBD2. Germline-derived CDR1 and CDR2 are MDHEN and SYDVKM. V was pared by 7 bases and J by 1 base, with 10 bases of the junction left unmatched. The CDR3 loop spans 15 amino acids. The CDR3: CASNPPPGGSYEQYF. DNA of the CDR3: TGTGCCAGCAATCCCCCCCCGGGGGGATCCTACGAGCAGTACTTC.

The V and J genes are TRBV9 and TRBJ2-7, with no clear D. The CDR3 consists of 15 residues. The V gene lost 0 bases and the J gene lost 3 bases, with 13 bases spanning the gap. Looked up from germline, CDR1 is SGDLS and CDR2 is YYNGEE. CDR3 sequence: CASSVEPGNLYEQYF. CDR3 sequence (DNA): TGTGCCAGCAGCGTAGAACCGGGTAACCTCTACGAGCAGTACTTC.

The chain carries TRBV19 and TRBJ2-4; the match to TRBD1 covers 9 bases. The CDR3 sequence is 17 residues long. V was clipped by 5 bases and J by 1 base; unmatched bases: 9. The V gene's germline CDR1 is LNHDA and CDR2 SQIVND (reference sequence). The CDR3 coding sequence is TGTGCCAGTAGTCCAGGACAGGGGTCAGCGGCCAAAAACATTCAGTACTTC. This translates into CASSPGQGSAAKNIQYF.

The table lists this clone with a count of one. The chain uses TRBV29-1 and TRBJ2-1, with a possible D match to TRBD2 (5 bases). Germline CDR1 and CDR2: SQVTM and ANQGSEA. V lost 7 bases, J lost 0 bases, and 7 bases lay in between. The CDR3 is 12 amino acids. The DNA for the CDR3 is TGCAGCGCAGACTACTCCTACAATGAGCAGTTCTTC. This encodes CSADYSYNEQFF.

V and J are TRBV4-1 and TRBJ2-5; 9 bases line up with TRBD2. Germline assignment: CDR1 MGHRA and CDR2 YSYEKL. The CDR3 consists of 20 residues. V lost 3 bases to trimming and J lost 0 bases; unmatched junction nucleotides: 17. CDR3 nucleotides: TGCGCCAGCAGCCACTTCATCTTAGTGACTAGCGGAGGTGACCAAGAGACCCAGTACTTC. Its protein is CASSHFILVTSGGDQETQYF.

Concerning this clone: Other nucleotide sequences in the sample specify the same CDR3. This chain uses TRBV6-5 with TRBJ1-5; D not certain. This CDR3 is 13 amino acids long. Per germline, CDR1 MNHEY and CDR2 SVGAGI. V lost 2 bases to trimming and J lost 2 bases, with 4 bases between them. CDR3: CASSYNRNQPQHF. CDR3 DNA sequence: TGTGCCAGCAGTTACAATCGCAATCAGCCCCAGCATTTT.

V usage is TRBV6-6 and J usage is TRBJ2-1; 8 bases line up with TRBD1. The V gene end was trimmed by 2 bases and the J gene end by 5 bases; junction bases not matched to a gene: 5. There are 15 residues in the CDR3. Germline V gene data show CDR1 as MNHNY and CDR2 as SVGAGI (reference sequence). In DNA form, the CDR3 reads TGTGCCAGCAGTTACGGGCAGGGGGCTCACAATGAGCAGTTCTTC. As protein: CASSYGQGAHNEQFF.